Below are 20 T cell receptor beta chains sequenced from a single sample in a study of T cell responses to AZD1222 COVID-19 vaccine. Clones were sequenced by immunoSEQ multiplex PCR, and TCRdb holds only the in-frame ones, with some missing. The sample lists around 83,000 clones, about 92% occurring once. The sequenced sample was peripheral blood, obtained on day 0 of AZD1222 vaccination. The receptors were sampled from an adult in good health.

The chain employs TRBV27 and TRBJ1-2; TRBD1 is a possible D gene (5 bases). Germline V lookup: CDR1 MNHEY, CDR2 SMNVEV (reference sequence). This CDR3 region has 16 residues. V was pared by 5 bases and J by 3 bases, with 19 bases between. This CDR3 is CASSPDYARTYYGYTF. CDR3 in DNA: TGTGCCAGCAGTCCAGATTACGCCCGGACATACTATGGCTACACCTTC.

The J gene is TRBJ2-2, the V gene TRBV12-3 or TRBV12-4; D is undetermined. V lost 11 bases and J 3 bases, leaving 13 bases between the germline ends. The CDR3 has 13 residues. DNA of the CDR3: TGTGCCGGACGTTTCGAGGACACCGGGGAGCTGTTTTTT. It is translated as CAGRFEDTGELFF.

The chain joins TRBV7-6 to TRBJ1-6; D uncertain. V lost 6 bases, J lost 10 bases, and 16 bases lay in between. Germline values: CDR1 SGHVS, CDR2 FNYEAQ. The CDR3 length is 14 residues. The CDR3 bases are TGTGCCAGCAGGGGTCTAGGGAGGTGGTCACCCCTCCACTTT. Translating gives CASRGLGRWSPLHF. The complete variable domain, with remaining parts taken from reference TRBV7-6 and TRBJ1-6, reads GAGVSQSPRYKVTKRGQDVALRCDPISGHVSLYWYRQALGQGPEFLTYFNYEAQQDKSGLPNDRFSAERPEGSISTLTIQRTEQRDSAMYRCASRGLGRWSPLHFGNGTRLTVT.

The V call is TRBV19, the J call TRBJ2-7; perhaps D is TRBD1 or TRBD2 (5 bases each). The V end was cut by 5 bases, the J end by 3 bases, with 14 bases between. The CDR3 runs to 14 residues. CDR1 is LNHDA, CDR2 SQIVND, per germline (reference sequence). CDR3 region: CASSARDAFYEQYF. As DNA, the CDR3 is TGTGCCAGTAGTGCACGGGACGCTTTCTACGAGCAGTACTTC.

CDR3 nucleotide sequence: TGTGCCAGTAGTATCTGGGGATCCTCTGAGGACGAGCAGTACTTC. It translates to CASSIWGSSEDEQYF. The genes are TRBV19 and TRBJ2-7, with D hard to call. The germline gives CDR1 LNHDA, CDR2 SQIVND (reference sequence). The CDR3 runs 15 residues. V was trimmed by 3 bases and J by 5 bases, leaving 17 bases between them. The variable domain in full, completed from reference TRBV19 and TRBJ2-7, reads DGGITQSPKYLFRKEGQNVTLSCEQNLNHDAMYWYRQDPGQGLRLIYYSQIVNDFQKGDIAEGYSVSREKKESFPLTVTSAQKNPTAFYLCASSIWGSSEDEQYFGPGTRLTVT.

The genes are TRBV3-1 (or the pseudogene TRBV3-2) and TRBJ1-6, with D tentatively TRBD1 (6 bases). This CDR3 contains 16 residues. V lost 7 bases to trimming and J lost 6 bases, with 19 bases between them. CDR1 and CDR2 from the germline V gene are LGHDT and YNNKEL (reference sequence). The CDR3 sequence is CASTNRPGAGNSPLHF. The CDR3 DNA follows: TGTGCCAGCACCAACCGTCCGGGGGCTGGTAATTCACCCCTCCACTTT.

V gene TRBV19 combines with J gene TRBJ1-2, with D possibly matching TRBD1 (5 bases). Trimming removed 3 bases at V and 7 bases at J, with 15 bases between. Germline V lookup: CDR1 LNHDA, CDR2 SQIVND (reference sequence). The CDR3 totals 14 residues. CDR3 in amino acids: CASSILRRGVGYTF. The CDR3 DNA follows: TGTGCCAGTAGTATTCTACGCCGGGGCGTTGGCTACACCTTC.

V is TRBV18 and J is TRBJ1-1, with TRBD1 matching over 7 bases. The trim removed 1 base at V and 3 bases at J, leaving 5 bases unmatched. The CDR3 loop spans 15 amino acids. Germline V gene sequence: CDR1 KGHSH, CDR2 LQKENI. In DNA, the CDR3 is TGTGCCAGCTCACCACTTAGGGGGCTGGACACTGAAGCTTTCTTT. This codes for CASSPLRGLDTEAFF.

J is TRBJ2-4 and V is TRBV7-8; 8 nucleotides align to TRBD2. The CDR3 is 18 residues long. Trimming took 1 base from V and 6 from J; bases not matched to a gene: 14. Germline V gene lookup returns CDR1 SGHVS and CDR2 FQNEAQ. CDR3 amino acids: CASSLEARGLVPPNIQYF. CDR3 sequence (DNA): TGTGCCAGCAGCTTAGAGGCTAGGGGACTAGTCCCCCCAAACATTCAGTACTTC.

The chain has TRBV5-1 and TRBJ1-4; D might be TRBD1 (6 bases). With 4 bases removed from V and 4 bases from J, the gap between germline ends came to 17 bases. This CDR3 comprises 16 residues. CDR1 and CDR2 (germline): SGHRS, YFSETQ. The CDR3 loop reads CASSASPGQVNEKLFF. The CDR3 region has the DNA TGCGCCAGCAGCGCATCCCCGGGACAAGTTAATGAAAAACTGTTTTTT.

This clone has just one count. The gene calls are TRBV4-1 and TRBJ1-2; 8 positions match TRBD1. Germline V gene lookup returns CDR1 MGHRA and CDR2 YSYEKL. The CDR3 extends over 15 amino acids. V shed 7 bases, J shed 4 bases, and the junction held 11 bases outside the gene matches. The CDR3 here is CASTRGPGGGYGYTF. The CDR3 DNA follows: TGCGCCAGCACCAGGGGTCCAGGGGGCGGCTATGGCTACACCTTC.

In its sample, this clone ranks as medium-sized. The DNA of the CDR3 is TGTGCCAGCAGTGACTCGGGGACAGGCAATGAGCAGTTCTTC. Protein product: CASSDSGTGNEQFF. The genes are TRBV6-4 and TRBJ2-1, with TRBD1 matching over 8 bases. The V and J ends lost 0 bases and 6 bases, in that order; junction bases with no gene match: 1. Germline V gene lookup returns CDR1 MRHNA and CDR2 SNTAGT. This CDR3 comprises 14 residues.

CDR3 residues: CASSLVFRGGQGRYEQYF. As DNA, the CDR3 is TGTGCCAGCAGCTTAGTCTTTCGCGGGGGACAGGGGAGGTACGAGCAGTACTTC. The rearrangement joins TRBV11-2 to TRBJ2-7, with 10 bases identical to TRBD1. V was clipped by 1 base and J by 4 bases; unmatched bases: 13. This CDR3 has 18 residues. Per the germline V gene, CDR1 is SGHAT and CDR2 is FQNNGV.

The chain's CDR3 is CASSGDRGRTDTQYF. Written as DNA, the CDR3 is TGTGCCAGCAGTGGGGACAGGGGGCGCACAGATACGCAGTATTTT. V is TRBV2 and J is TRBJ2-3; 12 bases are a match to TRBD1. The ends lost 4 bases at V and 1 base at J; junction bases unmatched: 0. Germline CDR1 and CDR2: SNHLY and FYNNEI. The CDR3 covers 15 residues.

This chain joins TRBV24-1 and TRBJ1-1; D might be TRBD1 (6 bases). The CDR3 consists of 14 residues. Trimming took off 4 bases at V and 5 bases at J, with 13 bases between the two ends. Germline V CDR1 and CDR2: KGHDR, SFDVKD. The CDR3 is CATSDAVRGTEAFF. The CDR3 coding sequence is TGTGCCACCAGTGACGCCGTTAGGGGGACTGAAGCTTTCTTT.

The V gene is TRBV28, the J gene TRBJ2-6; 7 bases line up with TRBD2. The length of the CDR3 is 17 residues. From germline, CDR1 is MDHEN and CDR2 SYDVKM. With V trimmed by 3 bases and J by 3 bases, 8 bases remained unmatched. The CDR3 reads CASSFWGRAHGANVLTF. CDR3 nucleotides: TGTGCCAGCAGTTTTTGGGGGAGGGCCCATGGGGCCAACGTCCTGACTTTC.

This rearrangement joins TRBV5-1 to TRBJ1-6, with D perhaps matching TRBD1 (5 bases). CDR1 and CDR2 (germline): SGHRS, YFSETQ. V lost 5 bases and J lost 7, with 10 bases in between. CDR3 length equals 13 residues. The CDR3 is CASRWDANSPLHF. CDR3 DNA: TGCGCCAGCAGATGGGACGCAAATTCACCCCTCCACTTT.

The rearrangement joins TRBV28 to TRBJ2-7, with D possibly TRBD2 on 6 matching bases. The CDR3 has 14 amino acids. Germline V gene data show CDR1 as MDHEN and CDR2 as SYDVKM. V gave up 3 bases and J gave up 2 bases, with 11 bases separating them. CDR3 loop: CASSFEERAYEQYF. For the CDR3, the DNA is TGTGCCAGCAGTTTTGAGGAGCGGGCCTACGAGCAGTACTTC.

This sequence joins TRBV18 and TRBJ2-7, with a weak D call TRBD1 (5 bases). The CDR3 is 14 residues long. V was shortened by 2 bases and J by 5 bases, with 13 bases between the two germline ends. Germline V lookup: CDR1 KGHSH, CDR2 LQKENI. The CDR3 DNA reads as TGTGCCAGCTCACCATCGAGCAGGGCCGACGAGCAGTACTTC. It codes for CASSPSSRADEQYF.

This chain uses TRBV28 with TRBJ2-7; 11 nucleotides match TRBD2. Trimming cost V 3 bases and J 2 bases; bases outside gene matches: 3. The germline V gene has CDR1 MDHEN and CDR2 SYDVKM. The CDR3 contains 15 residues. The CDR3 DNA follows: TGTGCCAGCAGTTTGACTAGCGGGACACCCTACGAGCAGTACTTC. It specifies CASSLTSGTPYEQYF.